This TCR beta chain emerged from a study of monozygotic twins with inflammatory bowel disease. TCRdb re-called the 5' RACE reads and shows each CDR3 protein once, DNA omitted. In all, the sample yields 350,000 to 500,000 distinct CDR3 sequences. The CDR3 covers 15 residues. The germline gives CDR1 SGHTA, CDR2 FQGNSA. Sequencing was done on a sample of blood. The V call is TRBV7-2, the J call TRBJ2-3. The TCR sequence derives from a human donor with ulcerative colitis or Crohn's disease, or a healthy co-twin of an affected twin (not recorded which). CDR3 loop: CASSLGQVRTDTQYF.